One sample yielded the 19 T cell receptor beta chains listed below, sequenced in a study of OX40 agonist ivuxolimab in advanced cancers. Libraries were prepared by immunoSEQ multiplex PCR; TCRdb keeps only in-frame clonotypes and omits some of them. The profile shows 50,000 or so clones, around 89% of them singletons. Sample: CD4+ or CD8+ T cells sorted from blood, taken in a trial of the OX40 agonist ivuxolimab. The receptors originated from an adult with an advanced solid tumor such as melanoma, head and neck, liver or kidney cancer.

The chain joins TRBV7-9 to TRBJ1-3, with 7 positions matching TRBD1. Germline V CDR1 and CDR2: SEHNR, FQNEAQ (reference sequence). The CDR3 has 16 residues. V lost 4 bases to trimming and J lost 4 bases; unmatched junction nucleotides: 10. CDR3 coding DNA: TGTGCCAGCAGCTCGTTTGGTGGGACAGACGGAAACACCATATATTTT. This gives the protein CASSSFGGTDGNTIYF.

This clone came up once. The rearrangement joins TRBV7-9 to TRBJ2-1; 12 bases are a match to TRBD2. The V segment lost 5 bases and the J segment 5 bases; nucleotides outside the gene matches: 7. This CDR3 spans 16 amino acids. Germline V CDR1 and CDR2: SEHNR, FQNEAQ (reference sequence). The CDR3 sequence: CASSTPGLAGNNEQFF. For the CDR3, the DNA is TGTGCCAGCAGCACACCCGGACTAGCGGGAAACAATGAGCAGTTCTTC.

This clone appeared a single time. The rearrangement links TRBV4-1 to TRBJ1-5; possible D gene TRBD1, 6 bases. Germline CDR1 reads MGHRA; CDR2 reads YSYEKL. The CDR3 consists of 16 residues. Trimming took 1 base from V and 3 from J, leaving 13 bases between them. The CDR3 DNA reads TGCGCCAGCAGCCAAGGGGACACCAGTTTCAATCAGCCCCAGCATTTT. As protein: CASSQGDTSFNQPQHF.

The V call is TRBV5-1, the J call TRBJ1-3; D gene unclear. Germline V gene data show CDR1 as SGHRS and CDR2 as YFSETQ. The V gene lost 3 bases and the J gene lost 3 bases, with 4 bases spanning the gap. This CDR3 is 12 amino acids long. This chain's CDR3 is CASSYDGNTIYF. Written as DNA, the CDR3 is TGCGCCAGCAGCTACGATGGAAACACCATATATTTT.

V is TRBV19 and J is TRBJ2-3; D gene unclear. V lost 1 base, J lost 1 base, and 9 bases lay in between. This CDR3 has 15 amino acids. The germline V gene has CDR1 LNHDA and CDR2 SQIVND (reference sequence). CDR3 in DNA: TGTGCCAGTAGTATAGGGGGAAGAGGCACAGATACGCAGTATTTT. This gives the protein CASSIGGRGTDTQYF.

V usage is TRBV11-2 and J usage is TRBJ1-1, with 10 bases lining up with TRBD1. Trimming took 1 base from V and 5 from J; bases not matched to a gene: 10. Looked up from germline, CDR1 is SGHAT and CDR2 is FQNNGV. The CDR3 covers 17 residues. Here the CDR3 DNA reads TGTGCCAGCAGCTTAGCCCCCGGGACAGGGGAGAATACTGAAGCTTTCTTT. This translates into CASSLAPGTGENTEAFF.

V and J are TRBV19 and TRBJ1-2, with a weak D call TRBD1 (5 bases). CDR3 length: 13 amino acids. Trimming cost V 9 bases and J 6 bases, with 17 bases left between them. Germline values: CDR1 LNHDA, CDR2 SQIVND (reference sequence). The CDR3 sequence: CASTGQGLNGYTF. Here the CDR3 DNA reads TGTGCCAGCACCGGGCAGGGTCTTAATGGCTACACCTTC.

The CDR3 is CASKDGGNTGELFF. CDR3 coding DNA: TGTGCCAGTAAGGACGGCGGGAACACCGGGGAGCTGTTTTTT. The rearrangement links TRBV19 to TRBJ2-2; D not resolved. Germline V gene data show CDR1 as LNHDA and CDR2 as SQIVND (reference sequence). The CDR3 totals 14 residues. V dropped 7 bases and J dropped 1 base, with 10 bases sitting between them. Drawing the rest from reference TRBV19 and TRBJ2-2, the complete variable domain is DGGITQSPKYLFRKEGQNVTLSCEQNLNHDAMYWYRQDPGQGLRLIYYSQIVNDFQKGDIAEGYSVSREKKESFPLTVTSAQKNPTAFYLCASKDGGNTGELFFGEGSRLTVL.

This rearrangement joins TRBV27 to TRBJ2-1, with D maybe TRBD1 (6 bases). Germline V gene sequence: CDR1 MNHEY, CDR2 SMNVEV (reference sequence). V shed 5 bases and J shed 5 bases, with 10 bases lying between them. The CDR3 consists of 13 residues. The CDR3 protein is CASSLGQNNEQFF. In nucleotides, the CDR3 is TGTGCCAGCAGTCTTGGACAGAACAATGAGCAGTTCTTC.

CDR3 loop: CASSAGYDEQFF. The CDR3 coding sequence is TGCGCCAGCAGTGCTGGGTACGATGAGCAGTTCTTC. The rearrangement joins TRBV10-2 to TRBJ2-1; no firm D call. V was trimmed by 4 bases and J by 8 bases, leaving 9 bases between them. The CDR3 is 12 amino acids. CDR1 is WSHSY, CDR2 SAAADI, per germline.

This clone was recorded once. J is TRBJ2-7 and V is TRBV2; D may be TRBD1 or TRBD2 (5 bases each). Germline V CDR1 and CDR2: SNHLY, FYNNEI. This CDR3 is built from 14 residues. Trimming removed 8 bases at V and 2 bases at J, with 16 bases between. CDR3: CASLTGEGTYEQYF. As DNA, the CDR3 is TGTGCCAGCTTAACGGGTGAGGGGACCTACGAGCAGTACTTC. Full variable domain (rest looked up from reference TRBV2 and TRBJ2-7): EPEVTQTPSHQVTQMGQEVILRCVPISNHLYFYWYRQILGQKVEFLVSFYNNEISEKSEIFDDQFSVERPDGSNFTLKIRSTKLEDSAMYFCASLTGEGTYEQYFGPGTRLTVT.

The chain recombines TRBV19 with TRBJ2-3; maybe TRBD1 (5 bases). Germline lookup yields CDR1 LNHDA and CDR2 SQIVND (reference sequence). V dropped 5 bases and J dropped 6 bases, with 18 bases sitting between them. The CDR3 sequence is 15 residues long. In DNA form, the CDR3 reads TGTGCCAGTAGTTGGGTAGCTACAGGCGCGGATACGCAGTATTTT. This translates into CASSWVATGADTQYF.

The chain employs TRBV7-9 and TRBJ2-5; no firm D call. CDR3 length: 15 amino acids. CDR1 is SEHNR, CDR2 FQNEAQ, per germline (reference sequence). Trimming removed 2 bases from V and 0 bases from J, with 10 bases in between. The CDR3 DNA reads as TGTGCCAGCAGCTTAAACTTGGGGTACCAAGAGACCCAGTACTTC. Protein sequence: CASSLNLGYQETQYF.

The chain recombines TRBV14 with TRBJ2-2, with D unclear. CDR3 size: 16 residues. With 0 bases removed from V and 2 bases from J, the gap between germline ends came to 10 bases. Per germline, CDR1 SGHDN and CDR2 FVKESK. The CDR3 is CASSQDFDFNTGELFF. In DNA, the CDR3 is TGTGCCAGCAGCCAAGATTTCGATTTCAACACCGGGGAGCTGTTTTTT.

In DNA form, the CDR3 reads TGTGCCATCAGTGAACAGGGTTTAACTGAAGCTTTCTTT. Protein sequence: CAISEQGLTEAFF. The V and J genes are TRBV10-3 and TRBJ1-1; a possible D gene is TRBD1 (6 bases). Germline lookup yields CDR1 ENHRY and CDR2 SYGVKD. CDR3 length equals 13 residues. Trimming stripped 3 bases from V and 5 bases from J, with 10 bases between.

This chain joins TRBV13 and TRBJ2-1; D call uncertain. Germline lookup yields CDR1 PRHDT and CDR2 FYEKMQ (reference sequence). The CDR3 has 12 residues. Trimming shortened V by 8 bases and J by 6 bases, and 11 bases separated the two germline ends. The CDR3 region has the DNA TGTGCCAGCTCTGCCGGGTCCAATGAGCAGTTCTTC. Its translation: CASSAGSNEQFF.

The chain links TRBV11-2 to TRBJ1-6; tentative D call: TRBD1 (5 bases). The V end was cut by 3 bases, the J end by 10 bases, with 16 bases between. Looked up from germline, CDR1 is SGHAT and CDR2 is FQNNGV. CDR3 length: 15 residues. The CDR3 sequence is CASSFHRDDRSPLHF. CDR3 in DNA: TGTGCCAGCAGCTTCCACCGGGACGATAGGTCACCCCTCCACTTT.

The chain combines TRBV4-1 with TRBJ2-1; the match to TRBD2 covers 11 bases. Germline V lookup: CDR1 MGHRA, CDR2 YSYEKL. V lost 1 base to trimming and J lost 5 bases; unmatched junction nucleotides: 1. The CDR3 consists of 15 residues. CDR3 nucleotide sequence: TGCGCCAGCAGCCAAGTAGCGGGAGGGAACAATGAGCAGTTCTTC. Translating it yields CASSQVAGGNNEQFF.

The CDR3 sequence is CASSSTSGHAEQFF. CDR3 DNA: TGTGCCAGCAGCAGTACTAGCGGACACGCCGAGCAGTTCTTC. The chain links TRBV5-4 to TRBJ2-1, with 8 positions matching TRBD2. J gave up 10 bases and V 4 bases, and 10 bases lay outside the gene matches. The CDR3 length is 14 residues. CDR1 and CDR2 (germline): SGHNT, YYREEE (reference sequence).